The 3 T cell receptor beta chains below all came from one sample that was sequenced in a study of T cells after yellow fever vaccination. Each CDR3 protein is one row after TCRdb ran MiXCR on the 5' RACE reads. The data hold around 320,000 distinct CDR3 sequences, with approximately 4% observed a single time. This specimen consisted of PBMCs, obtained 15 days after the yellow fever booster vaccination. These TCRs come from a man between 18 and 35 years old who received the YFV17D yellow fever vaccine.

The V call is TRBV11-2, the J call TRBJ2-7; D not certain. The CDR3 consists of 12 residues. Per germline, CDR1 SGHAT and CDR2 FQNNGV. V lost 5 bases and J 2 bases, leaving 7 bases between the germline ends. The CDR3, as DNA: TGTGCCAGCAGCCAAGACACCTACGAGCAGTACGTC. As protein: CASSQDTYEQYV.

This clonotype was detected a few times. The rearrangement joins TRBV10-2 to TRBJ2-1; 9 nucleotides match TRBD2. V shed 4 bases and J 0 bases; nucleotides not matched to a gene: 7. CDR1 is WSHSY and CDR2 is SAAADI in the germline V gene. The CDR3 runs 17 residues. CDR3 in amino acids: CASSASGGLSSYNEQFF. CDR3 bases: TGCGCCAGCAGTGCCAGCGGGGGGTTGTCCTCCTACAATGAGCAGTTCTTC.

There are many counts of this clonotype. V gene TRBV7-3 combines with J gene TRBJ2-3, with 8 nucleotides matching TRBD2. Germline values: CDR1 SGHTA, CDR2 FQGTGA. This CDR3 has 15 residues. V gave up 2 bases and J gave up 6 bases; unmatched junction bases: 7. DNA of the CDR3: TGTGCCAGCAGCTTACTAGCGGGCCCCGGGGATACGCAGTATTTT. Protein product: CASSLLAGPGDTQYF.